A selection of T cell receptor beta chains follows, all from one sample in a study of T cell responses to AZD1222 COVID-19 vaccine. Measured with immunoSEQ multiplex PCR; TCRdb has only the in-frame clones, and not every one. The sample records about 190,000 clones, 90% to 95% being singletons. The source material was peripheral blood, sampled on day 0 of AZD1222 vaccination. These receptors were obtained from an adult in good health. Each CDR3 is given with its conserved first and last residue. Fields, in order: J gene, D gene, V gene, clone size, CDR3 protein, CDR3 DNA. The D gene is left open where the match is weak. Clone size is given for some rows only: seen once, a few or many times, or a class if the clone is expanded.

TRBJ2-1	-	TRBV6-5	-	CASSYSTLVSYEQFF	TGTGCCAGCAGTTACTCGACACTAGTAAGCTATGAGCAGTTCTTC
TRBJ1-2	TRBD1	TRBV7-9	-	CASSARGQGDGYTF	TGTGCCAGCAGCGCTAGGGGACAGGGGGATGGCTACACCTTC
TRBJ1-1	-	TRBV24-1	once	CATSDLAFTEAFF	TGTGCCACCAGTGACCTGGCGTTCACTGAAGCTTTCTTT
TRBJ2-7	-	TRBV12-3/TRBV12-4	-	CASSLSQGEQYF	TGTGCCAGCAGTTTATCCCAAGGGGAGCAGTACTTC
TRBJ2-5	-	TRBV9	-	CASSVVGRTQETQYF	TGTGCCAGCAGCGTAGTTGGTCGGACCCAAGAGACCCAGTACTTC
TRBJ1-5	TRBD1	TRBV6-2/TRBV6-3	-	CASSNAGGVSNQPQHF	TGTGCCAGCAGCAATGCAGGGGGCGTGAGCAATCAGCCCCAGCATTTT
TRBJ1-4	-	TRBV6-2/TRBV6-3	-	CASSYQGPIEKLFF	TGTGCCAGCAGTTATCAGGGGCCCATCGAAAAACTGTTTTTT
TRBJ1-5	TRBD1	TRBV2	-	CASRAGTVSNQPQHF	TGTGCCAGCAGAGCCGGGACAGTTAGCAATCAGCCCCAGCATTTT
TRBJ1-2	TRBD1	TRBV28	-	CASGRGLGYTF	TGTGCCAGCGGCAGGGGGCTTGGCTACACCTTC
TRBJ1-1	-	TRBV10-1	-	CASSERGGLPAFF	TGCGCCAGCAGTGAGCGGGGCGGTTTGCCGGCTTTCTTT
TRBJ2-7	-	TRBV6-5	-	CASSWAGSYEQYF	TGTGCCAGCAGTTGGGCCGGCTCCTACGAGCAGTACTTC